A single sample gave rise to the 10 T cell receptor beta chains below, sequenced in a study of regulatory T cells in long-lasting Graves disease. Noted time point: persistent/refractory GD, antithyroid drugs over 5 years with positive TRAb. RNA from PBMCs was the source of the TCR library. Construction of the TCR beta libraries employed iRepertoire HTBI primers in conjunction with Arm-PCR of CDR3 regions. TCRdb processed the multiplex PCR reads anew with MiXCR; each CDR3 protein has one entry. Counted here are around 340,000 distinct CDR3 sequences, less than 20% occurring once; the ten biggest clones make up approximately 31%. This material consisted of peripheral blood mononuclear cells (PBMCs), taken when the disease was refractory, from a patient treated with antithyroid drugs. The receptors were gathered from a female donor with Graves disease.

This clonotype came up many times. The chain couples TRBV28 to TRBJ1-6, with D perhaps matching TRBD1 (5 bases). V was trimmed by 5 bases and J by 7 bases, leaving 12 bases between them. Germline V gene data show CDR1 as MDHEN and CDR2 as SYDVKM. This CDR3 comprises 14 residues. The CDR3 sequence is CASSRDDPNSPLHF. CDR3 DNA: TGTGCCAGCAGTCGGGACGACCCGAATTCACCCCTCCACTTT. Full variable domain (rest looked up from reference TRBV28 and TRBJ1-6): DVKVTQSSRYLVKRTGEKVFLECVQDMDHENMFWYRQDPGLGLRLIYFSYDVKMKEKGDIPEGYSVSREKKERFSLILESASTNQTSMYLCASSRDDPNSPLHFGNGTRLTVT.

This clonotype was found many times. This chain joins TRBV12-3 or TRBV12-4 and TRBJ1-2, with TRBD1 matching over 7 bases. V gave up 6 bases and J gave up 5 bases; unmatched junction bases: 3. The CDR3 length is 12 residues. DNA for the CDR3: TGTGCCAGCAGCCGACAGGGATATGGCTACACCTTC. This sequence encodes CASSRQGYGYTF.

This clonotype was seen once. V gene TRBV12-3 or TRBV12-4 combines with J gene TRBJ2-1, with 13 bases lining up with TRBD2. CDR3 length: 15 residues. J lost 6 bases, V lost 5 bases, and 4 bases had no gene match. The CDR3 DNA reads TGTGCCAGCAGTGGGACTAGCGGGACAATCAATGAGCAGTTCTTC. It is translated as CASSGTSGTINEQFF.

This clonotype was counted at least ten times. The chain recombines TRBV7-2 with TRBJ2-7; 9 bases match TRBD1. The CDR3 loop spans 15 amino acids. Germline loops: CDR1 SGHTA, CDR2 FQGNSA. V was clipped by 4 bases and J by 3 bases; unmatched bases: 7. CDR3 loop: CASSSAGTGIYEQYF. The CDR3 coding sequence is TGTGCCAGCAGCTCGGCCGGGACAGGGATCTACGAGCAGTACTTC.

This clonotype was recorded many times. This chain links TRBV19 with TRBJ1-4; 9 positions agree with TRBD1. V was pared by 5 bases and J by 7 bases, with 8 bases of the junction left unmatched. Germline V gene sequence: CDR1 LNHDA, CDR2 SQIVND (reference sequence). This CDR3 comprises 15 residues. CDR3 residues: CASSARTGASEKLFF. CDR3 bases: TGTGCCAGTAGTGCCCGGACAGGGGCTAGTGAAAAACTGTTTTTT.

As for this clonotype: Since a much larger clone is just one base distant, this may be a read error. This chain joins TRBV11-2 and TRBJ2-7; D is unresolved. Deletions cut 3 bases from V and 5 bases from J, with 14 bases between. Per the germline V gene, CDR1 is SGHAT and CDR2 is FQNNGV. This CDR3 contains 14 residues. The CDR3 DNA reads TGTGCCAGCAGCTTCGACTGGGTGGCCCACGAGCAGTACTTC. Protein: CASSFDWVAHEQYF.

Remarks on this clonotype: Germline is not matched at one junction end, which may reflect a read error. The chain is built from TRBV12-3 or TRBV12-4 and TRBJ1-1; D might be TRBD1 (5 bases). This CDR3 contains 14 residues. This chain's CDR3 is CASNPWRTGTEALF. The CDR3, as DNA: TGTGCCAGCAACCCCTGGCGGACGGGGACTGAAGCTCTCTTT.

This clonotype was detected many times. This chain's CDR3 is CASILGPGLGETQYF. The CDR3 DNA follows: TGTGCCAGCATCCTCGGGCCAGGCCTGGGAGAGACCCAGTACTTC. The rearrangement uses TRBV11-2 and TRBJ2-5, with D hard to call. The V gene lost 7 bases and the J gene lost 4 bases, with 19 bases spanning the gap. This CDR3 spans 15 amino acids. Germline-derived CDR1 and CDR2 are SGHAT and FQNNGV.

There are a few counts of this clonotype. V usage is TRBV19 and J usage is TRBJ2-5; 7 bases are a match to TRBD1. CDR3 size: 15 residues. J lost 1 base, V lost 1 base, and 3 bases had no gene match. The germline V gene has CDR1 LNHDA and CDR2 SQIVND (reference sequence). CDR3 in amino acids: CASSIGGQFQETQYF. The CDR3 DNA reads as TGTGCCAGTAGTATAGGGGGACAGTTCCAAGAGACCCAGTACTTC. Combining the CDR3 with reference TRBV19 and TRBJ2-5 gives the whole variable domain DGGITQSPKYLFRKEGQNVTLSCEQNLNHDAMYWYRQDPGQGLRLIYYSQIVNDFQKGDIAEGYSVSREKKESFPLTVTSAQKNPTAFYLCASSIGGQFQETQYFGPGTRLLVL.

A few counts support this clonotype. The chain has TRBV4-1 and TRBJ1-4; the match to TRBD1 covers 12 bases. V was clipped by 0 bases and J by 8 bases; unmatched bases: 4. The CDR3 has 16 amino acids. Germline V gene lookup returns CDR1 MGHRA and CDR2 YSYEKL. In DNA form, the CDR3 reads TGCGCCAGCAGCCAAGAGGTGGGGACAGGGGGCGAAAAACTGTTTTTT. This encodes CASSQEVGTGGEKLFF.